This TCR beta chain stems from a study of blood T cell repertoires in COVID-19. In the study overall: Spain, Italy and the United States supplied samples that represented acute and convalescent COVID-19. Sources were T cells, B-cell-depleted T cells, or PBMCs; the material itself was cDNA or gDNA.

Per the original methods: For nucleated cells, counts were estimated from reference gene primer amplification. Some clones are missing from TCRdb's copy, which holds only in-frame ones; the method was immunoSEQ multiplex PCR. The D gene and trimming were derived from the DNA, and the V and J assignments and clone size from that table. The data contain 300,000 to 450,000 clones, roughly nine tenths of them singletons. V was clipped by 3 bases and J by 3 bases, with 6 bases between them. The CDR3 sequence is 13 residues long. Looked up from germline, CDR1 is SNHLY and CDR2 is FYNNEI. In Cohort 3, a recovered donor had either two negative PCRs, clearance, or symptom resolution.

The sample was PBMCs or T cells enriched from blood (not recorded which). J is TRBJ2-1 and V is TRBV2, with a possible D match to TRBD1 (5 bases). The receptor's source is a woman younger than 45 who had recovered from COVID-19. The CDR3 spells CASSDRVYNEQFF. The CDR3 DNA reads as TGTGCCAGCAGTGACAGGGTCTACAATGAGCAGTTCTTC.